This TCR beta chain was found in a study of spatial heterogeneity in lung cancer. Whole-study findings and limits: Tumor mutation count correlated with how many alpha and beta TCRs expanded intratumorally.

The time point is: sample taken at primary tumor resection. Donation came from some 73 patients with untreated early-stage non-small cell lung cancer. Whole RNA came from tumor, nontumor lung or frozen PBMC and was sequenced without being sorted. On each TCR cDNA molecule, a unique molecular identifier was present. From the 5' RACE reads, TCRdb called clonotypes with MiXCR, one entry per CDR3 protein. The data contain around 100,000 distinct CDR3 sequences, 4.4% of them singletons. V was pared by 5 bases and J by 5 bases, with 8 bases between. The CDR3 sequence is 11 residues long. Germline-derived CDR1 and CDR2 are SQVTM and ANQGSEA. In this sample, this clonotype turned up many times. Its specificity is not known.

The sequencing used lung tumor tissue, collected at surgery. J is TRBJ2-3 and V is TRBV29-1; D unresolved. The receptor comes from a male donor with early-stage non-small cell lung cancer. The CDR3 nucleotides read TGCAGCGTTCGAGTTCTAGATACGCAGTATTTT. Amino acid sequence: CSVRVLDTQYF.